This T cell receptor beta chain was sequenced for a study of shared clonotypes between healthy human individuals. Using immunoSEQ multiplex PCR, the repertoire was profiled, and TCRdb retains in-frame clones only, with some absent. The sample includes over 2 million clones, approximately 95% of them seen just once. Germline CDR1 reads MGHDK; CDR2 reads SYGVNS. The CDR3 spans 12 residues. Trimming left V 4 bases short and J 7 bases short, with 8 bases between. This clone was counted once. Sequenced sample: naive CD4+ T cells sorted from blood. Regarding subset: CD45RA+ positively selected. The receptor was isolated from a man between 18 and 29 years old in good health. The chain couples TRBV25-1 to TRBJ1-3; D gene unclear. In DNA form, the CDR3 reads TGTGCCAGCAGTGCGGGCCAGAACACCATATATTTT. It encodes CASSAGQNTIYF.